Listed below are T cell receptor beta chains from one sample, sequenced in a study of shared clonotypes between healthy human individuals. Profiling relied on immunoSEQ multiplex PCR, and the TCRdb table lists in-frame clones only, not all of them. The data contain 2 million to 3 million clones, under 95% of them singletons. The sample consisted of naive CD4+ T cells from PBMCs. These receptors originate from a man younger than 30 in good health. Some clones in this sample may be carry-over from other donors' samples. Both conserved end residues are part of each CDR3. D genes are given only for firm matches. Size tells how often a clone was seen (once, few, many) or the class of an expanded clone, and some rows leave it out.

CASSTRESYEQYF	TGTGCCAGCAGCACTCGGGAGAGCTACGAGCAGTACTTC	TRBV7-2	-	-	TRBJ2-7
CASSSGQGREQFF	TGTGCCAGCAGCTCGGGACAGGGTCGGGAGCAGTTCTTC	TRBV11-3	-	TRBD1	TRBJ2-1
CASSLAGGGTQPQHF	TGTGCCAGCAGCTTAGCGGGGGGAGGTACTCAGCCCCAGCATTTT	TRBV11-2	-	-	TRBJ1-5
CASSPQSEASNQPQHF	TGTGCCAGCTCACCGCAATCGGAGGCCAGCAATCAGCCCCAGCATTTT	TRBV18	once	-	TRBJ1-5
CASSAAGQSTGELFF	TGTGCCAGCAGCGCCGCGGGACAGTCCACCGGGGAGCTGTTTTTT	TRBV9	once	-	TRBJ2-2
CASRATSYEQYF	TGTGCCAGCAGAGCGACTTCCTACGAGCAGTACTTC	TRBV6-5	-	-	TRBJ2-7
CASSPTGGIYGYTF	TGTGCCAGCTCACCGACAGGGGGAATCTATGGCTACACCTTC	TRBV18	-	TRBD1	TRBJ1-2
CATRGDRGARYEQYF	TGTGCCACCAGGGGGGACAGGGGAGCAAGGTACGAGCAGTACTTC	TRBV6-1	-	TRBD1	TRBJ2-7
CASSPSTGSTNEKLFF	TGTGCCAGCAGCCCCTCTACTGGTTCAACTAATGAAAAACTGTTTTTT	TRBV5-4	-	-	TRBJ1-4
CASSTTSGANVLTF	TGTGCCAGCAGTACAACATCTGGGGCCAACGTCCTGACTTTC	TRBV6-1	-	-	TRBJ2-6
CASSPGSGGSVEQYF	TGTGCCAGCAGCCCCGGATCAGGGGGCTCCGTCGAGCAGTACTTC	TRBV11-3	-	TRBD1	TRBJ2-7
CASSLLRTGGTDTQYF	TGCGCCAGCAGCCTGTTGAGGACAGGGGGGACAGATACGCAGTATTTT	TRBV4-1	-	TRBD1	TRBJ2-3
CASSLLETQYF	TGTGCCAGCAGTTTGTTGGAGACCCAGTACTTC	TRBV28	-	-	TRBJ2-5
CASSTLTPGQGRRSNYGYTF	TGTGCCAGTAGTACCTTAACCCCGGGACAGGGGAGGAGATCTAACTATGGCTACACCTTC	TRBV19	-	TRBD1	TRBJ1-2
CASSLVSGYNSPLHF	TGTGCCAGCAGCTTAGTTTCGGGATATAATTCACCCCTCCACTTT	TRBV11-2	-	-	TRBJ1-6